The rows below give T cell receptor beta chains drawn from one sample of a study of CD8 T cells in Susac syndrome. One entry per CDR3 protein, called by TCRdb with MiXCR from the immunoSEQ multiplex PCR reads. The table records 95,000 to 150,000 distinct CDR3 sequences, 85% to 95% of them present only once. Source material: CD8+ T cells from PBMCs. These receptors all stem from a human donor with multiple sclerosis. Each CDR3 is given with its conserved first and last residue. A D gene is named only where the DNA matches it firmly. Clone size appears in some rows only: once, few, many, or a class for an expanded clone.

d_call clone_size j_call v_call cdr3_nt cdr3_aa
- - TRBJ1-1 TRBV6-5 TGTGCCAGCAGTTACTCCGGGGGGGGTGGTATGAACACTGAAGCTTTCTTT CASSYSGGGGMNTEAFF
- - TRBJ1-5 TRBV25-1 TGTGCCAGCAGTTCCCGGGAGGTTTTGGAGCCCCAGCATTTT CASSSREVLEPQHF
TRBD1 few TRBJ2-7 TRBV13 TGTGCCAGCAGCCAAGGGGACAGGAGCTACGAGCAGTACTTC CASSQGDRSYEQYF
TRBD2 - TRBJ2-1 TRBV7-8 TGTGCCAGCAGCTTATCTAGCGGGCGCTCCTACAATGAGCAGTTCTTC CASSLSSGRSYNEQFF
TRBD2 - TRBJ2-1 TRBV3-1 TGTGCCAGCAGCTTTAGCGGGGGGTCCCTCCTGAATGAGCAGTTCTTC CASSFSGGSLLNEQFF
TRBD1 - TRBJ1-2 TRBV20-1 TGCAGTGCCTCGGGACAGGGGGCCGGCTATGGCTACACCTTC CSASGQGAGYGYTF
- - TRBJ2-3 TRBV9 TGTGCCAGCAGCGTAGAGGGTCCTAGCTCTTCAGGGGCAGATACGCAGTATTTT CASSVEGPSSSGADTQYF
TRBD1 - TRBJ2-7 TRBV30 TGTGCCTGGAGTACCGGGACAGGGGGCTACGAGCAGTACTTC CAWSTGTGGYEQYF
- once TRBJ1-1 TRBV29-1 TGCAGCGTTGAAGGCCCCAAGGGACCGAACACTGAAGCTTTCTTT CSVEGPKGPNTEAFF
TRBD1 - TRBJ2-7 TRBV28 TGTGCCAGCACTTTTGTGGGGACAGGAGGCTCCTACGAGCAGTACTTC CASTFVGTGGSYEQYF
TRBD1 once TRBJ2-3 TRBV20-1 TGCAGTGCTAGGGAGGGGACAGGTCGTTTCACAGATACGCAGTATTTT CSAREGTGRFTDTQYF
- - TRBJ1-5 TRBV6-1 TGTGCCAGCAGTGCGGGGGTTCCCCAGCCCCAGCATTTT CASSAGVPQPQHF
- - TRBJ2-1 TRBV13 TGTGCCAGCAGCACCCGGGCCCCGGGGTATGAGCAGTTCTTC CASSTRAPGYEQFF
- once TRBJ2-5 TRBV9 TGTGCCAGCAGCGTAGCCTCGCGCCACAGAGAGACCCAGTACTTC CASSVASRHRETQYF
- - TRBJ2-4 TRBV4-1 TGCGCCAGCAGCCAAGAAACAGAAACAATAGCCAAAAACATTCAGTACTTC CASSQETETIAKNIQYF
- - TRBJ1-2 TRBV12-3/TRBV12-4 TGTGCCAGCAGTTTCGGGGGGCGCGGCGTCGATGGCTACACCTTC CASSFGGRGVDGYTF
- - TRBJ2-1 TRBV24-1 TGTGCCACCAGTGATTTGGGGGAGCCCGATCCGAATGAGCAGTTCTTC CATSDLGEPDPNEQFF
- - TRBJ2-3 TRBV5-1 TGCGCCAGCAGCCCCAGAATTACTAGCACAGATACGCAGTATTTT CASSPRITSTDTQYF
TRBD1 - TRBJ1-6 TRBV5-8 TGTGCCAGCAGCTCGCTGGGACAGGGGAGGGATTCACCCCTCCACTTT CASSSLGQGRDSPLHF
TRBD1 - TRBJ1-1 TRBV4-1 TGCGCCAGCAGCCCTCGACAGGGGAGGACTGAAGCTTTCTTT CASSPRQGRTEAFF
- - TRBJ2-3 TRBV2 TGTGCCAGCACGGCGGGGGCGGCAGATACGCAGTATTTT CASTAGAADTQYF
TRBD1 - TRBJ1-1 TRBV6-1 TGTGCCAGCAGGTGGGACAGACCCAACACTGAAGCTTTCTTT CASRWDRPNTEAFF
TRBD1 - TRBJ2-2 TRBV7-8 TGTGCCAGCAGCTCGAGTTGGGGACAGACTACAAACACCGGGGAGCTGTTTTTT CASSSSWGQTTNTGELFF
- - TRBJ2-3 TRBV12-3/TRBV12-4 TGTGCCAGCAGTTTATTTGCAGATACGCAGTATTTT CASSLFADTQYF
- - TRBJ1-1 TRBV20-1 TGCAGTGCTCCCAGGGGAGGCACTGAAGCTTTCTTT CSAPRGGTEAFF
TRBD2 - TRBJ2-4 TRBV20-1 TGCAGTGCTAGCCCCGCGGGACTAGCGGGGGGGCAAGCCAAAAACATTCAGTACTTC CSASPAGLAGGQAKNIQYF
- - TRBJ1-1 TRBV9 TGTGCCAGCAGCCCGTGGGATTACAACACTGAAGCTTTCTTT CASSPWDYNTEAFF
- - TRBJ2-2 TRBV28 TGTGCCAGCAGTTCCCGGGAAAACACCGGGGAGCTGTTTTTT CASSSRENTGELFF
TRBD2 - TRBJ2-4 TRBV4-1 TGCGCCAGCAGCCAAGGCCCGGCGGGGGGTAACATTCAGTACTTC CASSQGPAGGNIQYF
TRBD2 - TRBJ2-1 TRBV6-4 TGTGCCAGCAGTGACAAGTTCGCTAGCGGGAGGCGCGATGAGCAGTTCTTC CASSDKFASGRRDEQFF
TRBD2 once TRBJ2-1 TRBV20-1 TGCAGTGCTGGACTAGCGGATCGCAGCTCCTACAATGAGCAGTTCTTC CSAGLADRSSYNEQFF
- - TRBJ1-2 TRBV29-1 TGCAGCGCAAGTGGGGGCTATGGCTACACCTTC CSASGGYGYTF
- - TRBJ1-2 TRBV7-9 TGTGCCGGACGGGCTAATGGCTACACCTTC CAGRANGYTF
TRBD1 - TRBJ1-2 TRBV29-1 TGCAGCGTTGAAGACGGGACAGTTTATGGCTACACCTTC CSVEDGTVYGYTF
TRBD2 - TRBJ2-7 TRBV9 TGTGCCAGCAGCGGGGGACTAGCGGGTAGTTACGAGCAGTACTTC CASSGGLAGSYEQYF
TRBD1 - TRBJ2-5 TRBV15 TGTGCCACCAGCAGAGATATGGGACAGGGAACCGAGACCCAGTACTTC CATSRDMGQGTETQYF
- - TRBJ1-1 TRBV13 TGTGCCAGCAGCTTAGGGGGGAGGAGCAACACTGAAGCTTTCTTT CASSLGGRSNTEAFF
- - TRBJ2-1 TRBV19 TGTGCCAGTAGTATAGAGTGGAATGAGCAGTTCTTC CASSIEWNEQFF
TRBD2 - TRBJ2-7 TRBV23-1 TGCGCCAGCAGTCAATCGGCGGGGGAGATTAGGGAGCAGTACTTC CASSQSAGEIREQYF
- - TRBJ1-2 TRBV7-9 TGTGCCAGCAGCTTAGTGGAATCTAACTATGGCTACACCTTC CASSLVESNYGYTF
- - TRBJ2-5 TRBV14 TGTGCCAGCAGCCAACAGGGCTATCCCGTCGAGACCCAGTACTTC CASSQQGYPVETQYF
- - TRBJ2-2 TRBV12-5 TGTGCTAGTGGTTTGCTGCCCGGGGCCGGGGAGCTGTTTTTT CASGLLPGAGELFF
- - TRBJ2-5 TRBV5-1 TGCGCCAGCAGCGCCCTACCCGCGCGGCTACTCCAAGAGACCCAGTACTTC CASSALPARLLQETQYF
- - TRBJ1-5 TRBV27 TGTGCCAGCAGTTTAGTGTTCGGATCCCAGCCCCAGCATTTT CASSLVFGSQPQHF
- once TRBJ1-1 TRBV6-1 TGTGCCAGCAGTGAGGGGAACTACTGGGGGACTGAAGCTTTCTTT CASSEGNYWGTEAFF
TRBD1 - TRBJ2-2 TRBV12-3/TRBV12-4 TGTGCCAGCAGTTTAGCCCCGACAGGGATCACCGGGGAGCTGTTTTTT CASSLAPTGITGELFF
- - TRBJ2-5 TRBV5-4 TGTGCCAGCAGGTCCGAAAGCCTGGCGGGACCCCAAGAGACCCAGTACTTC CASRSESLAGPQETQYF
TRBD2 - TRBJ2-1 TRBV7-8 TGTGCCAGCAGCCACCCATCCGGGACTAGCAACAATGAGCAGTTCTTC CASSHPSGTSNNEQFF
- - TRBJ2-3 TRBV5-1 TGCGCCAGCACACCACGATGGGGAGGAGATACGCAGTATTTT CASTPRWGGDTQYF
- - TRBJ1-3 TRBV7-8 TGTGCCAGCACCCAAGAACGGGGTTCCGGAAACACCATATATTTT CASTQERGSGNTIYF
- - TRBJ2-7 TRBV6-1 TGTGCCAGCAGTGAAGCACTGAGCTCCTACGAGCAGTACTTC CASSEALSSYEQYF
- once TRBJ1-1 TRBV7-4 TGTGCCAGCAGCTCCCGGAAAGCTTTCTTT CASSSRKAFF
- - TRBJ2-5 TRBV12-3/TRBV12-4 TGTGCCAGCAGTCGCTTCGTAGGGGAGACCCAGTACTTC CASSRFVGETQYF